The 17 T cell receptor beta chains in this list originate from one sample, sequenced in a study of cytomegalovirus exposure and HLA in healthy donors. Sequencing used immunoSEQ multiplex PCR; TCRdb keeps in-frame clones, though not all of them. The table lists some 310,000 clones, nearly 90% of them singletons. The specimen was PBMCs. These receptor sequences come from a man younger than 45 in good health and CMV-seronegative.

The rearrangement joins TRBV7-6 to TRBJ1-1; possibly TRBD1 for D (6 bases). The germline CDR1 and CDR2 sequences are SGHVS and FNYEAQ. The CDR3 has 18 residues. V was pared by 3 bases and J by 1 base, with 21 bases between. CDR3 sequence: CASSFLIGVGGRNTEAFF. The CDR3 bases are TGTGCCAGCAGCTTTCTAATTGGGGTCGGGGGGCGGAACACTGAAGCTTTCTTT.

The chain combines TRBV6-6 with TRBJ1-5; maybe TRBD1 (6 bases). In germline, CDR1 is MNHNY, CDR2 SVGAGI (reference sequence). The CDR3 has 16 residues. Trimming shortened V by 0 bases and J by 1 base, and 10 bases separated the two germline ends. The CDR3 here is CASSYSGGLSNQPQHF. The CDR3 coding sequence is TGTGCCAGCAGTTACTCCGGGGGGCTGAGCAATCAGCCCCAGCATTTT.

The CDR3 DNA reads as TGTGCCAGCAGTCATGACAGGAATCCCTACGAGCAGTACTTC. This gives the protein CASSHDRNPYEQYF. The chain links TRBV7-9 to TRBJ2-7; TRBD1 is a possible D gene (6 bases). The germline V gene encodes CDR1 SEHNR and CDR2 FQNEAQ (reference sequence). The V and J ends lost 6 bases and 2 bases respectively, with 14 bases between them. This CDR3 is built from 14 residues.

V is TRBV7-9 and J is TRBJ2-7; 7 positions agree with TRBD2. Germline V gives CDR1 SEHNR, CDR2 FQNEAQ (reference sequence). The CDR3 is made up of 14 amino acids. The V and J ends lost 5 bases and 1 base, in that order; junction bases with no gene match: 5. The CDR3 region has the DNA TGTGCCAGCAGCCCCGTGGGGGGGTCCTACGAGCAGTACTTC. Encoded protein: CASSPVGGSYEQYF.

The chain uses TRBV5-8 and TRBJ2-7; a possible D gene is TRBD1 (5 bases). This CDR3 has 14 residues. In germline, CDR1 is SGHTS, CDR2 YDEGEE. The V end lost 5 bases, the J end lost 2 bases, and 14 bases lay between the germline ends. The CDR3 reads CASRYTGLPYEQYF. The CDR3 nucleotides read TGTGCCAGCAGATATACAGGTTTACCCTACGAGCAGTACTTC.

Only a few counts were recorded for this clone. The chain carries TRBV7-2 and TRBJ2-3; weak D call: TRBD1 (6 bases). The V gene lost 8 bases and the J gene lost 1 base, with 10 bases spanning the gap. The CDR3 runs to 13 residues. Germline CDR1 SGHTA, CDR2 FQGNSA. The CDR3 nucleotides read TGTGCCAGCCAAGCAGGGGGCACAGATACGCAGTATTTT. This codes for CASQAGGTDTQYF.

The chain couples TRBV5-4 to TRBJ2-4, with D maybe TRBD1 (6 bases). Trimming stripped 4 bases from V and 6 bases from J, with 11 bases between. Per germline, CDR1 SGHNT and CDR2 YYREEE (reference sequence). The CDR3 is made up of 13 amino acids. The CDR3 spells CASSLGQPNIQYF. DNA for the CDR3: TGTGCCAGCAGCCTCGGACAGCCAAACATTCAGTACTTC.

The rearrangement uses TRBV27 and TRBJ1-2; the match to TRBD1 covers 11 bases. The CDR3 has 16 residues. J was trimmed by 4 bases and V by 5 bases; bases with no gene match: 9. The germline CDR1 and CDR2 sequences are MNHEY and SMNVEV (reference sequence). The CDR3 protein is CASSERTGGDFYGYTF. For the CDR3, the DNA is TGTGCCAGCAGTGAACGGACAGGGGGCGATTTCTATGGCTACACCTTC.

V gene TRBV9 combines with J gene TRBJ2-5, with 11 nucleotides matching TRBD2. The V gene end was trimmed by 0 bases and the J gene end by 4 bases; junction bases not matched to a gene: 8. Germline CDR1 and CDR2: SGDLS and YYNGEE. The CDR3 spans 17 residues. The CDR3 sequence: CASSVAPSGGYGETQYF. CDR3 nucleotide sequence: TGTGCCAGCAGCGTAGCACCTAGCGGGGGGTATGGAGAGACCCAGTACTTC.

The J gene is TRBJ1-1, the V gene TRBV4-1, with 8 bases that match TRBD1. In germline, CDR1 is MGHRA, CDR2 YSYEKL. With 2 bases clipped from V and 1 base from J, the junction kept 3 bases outside the gene matches. The CDR3 has 15 residues. DNA of the CDR3: TGCGCCAGCAGCCAACCAGGGACAGGGAACACTGAAGCTTTCTTT. As protein: CASSQPGTGNTEAFF.

The gene calls are TRBV30 and TRBJ2-7; 15 nucleotides align to TRBD2. The CDR3 runs 17 residues. Trimming took 7 bases from V and 3 from J; bases not matched to a gene: 13. Germline V gene data show CDR1 as GTSNPN and CDR2 as SVGIG (reference sequence). CDR3 residues: CAYQSGTSGGLRYEQYF. CDR3 DNA sequence: TGTGCCTACCAGTCCGGGACTAGCGGGGGGCTCCGCTACGAGCAGTACTTC.

The rearrangement uses TRBV20-1 and TRBJ2-1, with D tentatively TRBD1 (5 bases). Looked up from germline, CDR1 is DFQATT and CDR2 is SNEGSKA (reference sequence). Trimming left V 2 bases short and J 8 bases short, with 7 bases between. This CDR3 is built from 11 residues. The CDR3 DNA is TGCAGTGCTAGAAGGGGATATGAGCAGTTCTTC. It codes for CSARRGYEQFF.

The sample holds a few counts of this clone. CDR3 loop: CASSLSRHAGYTF. CDR3 coding DNA: TGTGCCAGCAGTTTATCCCGACATGCGGGCTACACCTTC. The rearrangement uses TRBV27 and TRBJ1-2; no reliable D call. CDR1 is MNHEY and CDR2 is SMNVEV in the germline V gene (reference sequence). This CDR3 is 13 amino acids long. The V end was cut by 0 bases, the J end by 8 bases, with 10 bases between.

V usage is TRBV6-1 and J usage is TRBJ2-1; the match to TRBD2 covers 11 bases. V lost 2 bases, J lost 6 bases, and 3 bases stayed unmatched. The CDR3 spans 15 residues. In germline, CDR1 is MNHNS, CDR2 SASEGT. The CDR3 nucleotides read TGTGCCAGCAGTGAAACTAGCGGGGGTCTCAATGAGCAGTTCTTC. This translates into CASSETSGGLNEQFF.

This clone has only one observation. J is TRBJ1-2 and V is TRBV5-4, with 9 bases lining up with TRBD1. The junction had 9 bases not matched to a gene; V was cut back by 4 bases and J by 8 bases. This CDR3 is 14 amino acids long. Germline V gene lookup returns CDR1 SGHNT and CDR2 YYREEE (reference sequence). The CDR3 loop reads CASSRGQGTTGYTF. The DNA of the CDR3 is TGTGCCAGCAGCCGGGGACAGGGAACAACCGGCTACACCTTC.

The chain uses TRBV7-6 and TRBJ2-1; 13 nucleotides align to TRBD2. V shed 5 bases and J 4 bases; nucleotides not matched to a gene: 5. CDR1 and CDR2 (germline): SGHVS, FNYEAQ. The CDR3 has 16 residues. Here the CDR3 DNA reads TGTGCCAGCAGCCCAAGGACTAGCGGGAGTTACAATGAGCAGTTCTTC. Translation gives CASSPRTSGSYNEQFF.

This sequence joins TRBV7-8 and TRBJ2-7; TRBD1 agrees at 9 bases. Per the germline V gene, CDR1 is SGHVS and CDR2 is FQNEAQ. V trimming: 5 bases; J trimming: 5 bases; junction bases outside the gene matches: 22. This CDR3 has 19 amino acids. The CDR3 loop reads CASSQPGQGPTSAGDEQYF. CDR3 bases: TGTGCCAGCAGCCAACCGGGACAGGGACCTACGAGTGCTGGTGACGAGCAGTACTTC.